The clone carrying this TCR beta chain was seen just once. Its target is not known. Those who donated were healthy bone marrow donors. This specimen belongs to a study of cytomegalovirus exposure and HLA in healthy donors. As for the study in general: Prior work identified under 130 million unique TCR beta sequences in roughly 180 million T cells. General study results and limits: Immune exposure information available was restricted to CMV serostatus.

The PCR contained 60 Vbeta and 13 Jbeta primers. TCRdb keeps only in-frame clones here, not all; method: immunoSEQ multiplex PCR. The data show about 130,000 clones, 75% to 85% seen once. The sequence was collected from a male donor in good health and CMV-seropositive. What was sequenced was PBMCs.

This CDR3 is CASSQDHLGEDTDTQYF. CDR3 nucleotides: TGCGCCAGCAGCCAAGATCACCTGGGGGAGGACACAGATACGCAGTATTTT. The rearrangement joins TRBV4-3 to TRBJ2-3; a weak D match, TRBD2 (6 bases). Germline values: CDR1 LGHNA, CDR2 YSLEER. Trimming removed 0 bases at V and 2 bases at J, with 15 bases between. This CDR3 region has 17 residues.